This T cell receptor beta chain was identified in a study of early T cells in non-severe SARS-CoV-2 infection. Each single cDNA molecule received a unique molecular identifier. TCRdb reprocessed the 5' RACE reads via MiXCR and lists one record per CDR3 protein. Among 50,000 to 70,000 distinct CDR3 sequences listed, 4.5% to 7.5% were seen once. This clonotype has more than one count but fewer than ten. Its antigen is still unknown. This CDR3 spans 17 amino acids. The ends were cut back, 1 base at V and 0 bases at J, with 13 bases in the middle. The V gene's germline CDR1 is SGHVS and CDR2 FQNEAQ. Findings of the study overall: VDJdb matches were skewed toward anti-spike CD8 T cell responses.

The chain combines TRBV7-8 with TRBJ1-5; D remains unclear. Here the sequenced sample was whole blood, taken at baseline. The receptor's source is an adult who was a healthcare worker with PCR-confirmed SARS-CoV-2 infection or an uninfected control (not recorded which). In DNA form, the CDR3 reads TGTGCCAGCAGCTTAGGAACGGATGGCTATAGCAATCAGCCCCAGCATTTT. Protein: CASSLGTDGYSNQPQHF.